A selection of T cell receptor beta chains follows, all from one sample in a study of T-cell reconstitution after alpha-beta-depleted transplantation in children. TCRdb fed the PCR reads into MiXCR, producing one record per CDR3 protein. The repertoire holds some 200,000 distinct CDR3 sequences, with approximately 11% as singletons. This specimen was PBMCs, taken before TCRalphabeta/CD19-depleted stem cell transplant. These receptors came from a child younger than two with acute myeloid leukemia, due to receive a stem cell transplant. Both conserved end residues are part of each CDR3. The order of the fields is CDR3 DNA, CDR3 protein, D gene, V gene, J gene, clone size. A D gene is named only where the DNA matches it firmly. Not all rows give a size; the values are once, few, many and, for expanded clones, a class.

CDR3nt: TGTGCCATCAGTGAGATTGAAGCTTTCTTT; CDR3aa: CAISEIEAFF; d_gene: -; v_gene: TRBV10-3; j_gene: TRBJ1-1; abundance: many
CDR3nt: TGCAGTGCTAGTCGGGACAGAGCTAATGGCTACACCTTC; CDR3aa: CSASRDRANGYTF; d_gene: TRBD1; v_gene: TRBV20-1; j_gene: TRBJ1-2; abundance: many
CDR3nt: TGCGCCAGCGGCGAAAGGGAGGGGGGGAACACTGAAGCTTTCTTT; CDR3aa: CASGEREGGNTEAFF; d_gene: -; v_gene: TRBV5-1; j_gene: TRBJ1-1; abundance: many
CDR3nt: TGTGCCAGCAGTTCTCGGTATGGCTACACCTTC; CDR3aa: CASSSRYGYTF; d_gene: -; v_gene: TRBV12-3/TRBV12-4; j_gene: TRBJ1-2; abundance: many
CDR3nt: TGTGCCAGCAGCTTACAGGCAGGCTGGGGGACAGAGACCCAGTACTTC; CDR3aa: CASSLQAGWGTETQYF; d_gene: -; v_gene: TRBV7-9; j_gene: TRBJ2-5; abundance: many
CDR3nt: TGTGCCAGCAGCCTAGAGCTTGGCACCTATAATTCACCCCTCCACTTT; CDR3aa: CASSLELGTYNSPLHF; d_gene: -; v_gene: TRBV11-2; j_gene: TRBJ1-6; abundance: many
CDR3nt: TGTGCCAGCAGCTCACCACCCGACAGGACAGCTTTCTTT; CDR3aa: CASSSPPDRTAFF; d_gene: -; v_gene: TRBV7-3; j_gene: TRBJ1-1; abundance: -
CDR3nt: TGCGCCAGCAGCCTGCCAACTAGCGGGAATGAGCAGTTCTTC; CDR3aa: CASSLPTSGNEQFF; d_gene: TRBD2; v_gene: TRBV5-1; j_gene: TRBJ2-1; abundance: many
CDR3nt: TGCAGTGCTAGGGGACTGGCTTACAATGAGCAGTTCTTC; CDR3aa: CSARGLAYNEQFF; d_gene: -; v_gene: TRBV20-1; j_gene: TRBJ2-1; abundance: -
CDR3nt: TGTGCCAGCATCGCAGGGGGCACTGGGGCCAACGTCCTGACTTTC; CDR3aa: CASIAGGTGANVLTF; d_gene: TRBD1; v_gene: TRBV5-4; j_gene: TRBJ2-6; abundance: many
CDR3nt: TGTGCCAGCAGCTCCCAGCCTAGCGGGATATACAATGAGCAGTTCTTC; CDR3aa: CASSSQPSGIYNEQFF; d_gene: TRBD2; v_gene: TRBV3-1; j_gene: TRBJ2-1; abundance: many
CDR3nt: TGTGCCAGCAGCGGTAAAAGGCTCGTGGACACTGAAGCTTTCTTT; CDR3aa: CASSGKRLVDTEAFF; d_gene: -; v_gene: TRBV7-8; j_gene: TRBJ1-1; abundance: many
CDR3nt: TGTGCCATCAGTGAGTCTCAGCGGGAGACCCAGTACTTC; CDR3aa: CAISESQRETQYF; d_gene: -; v_gene: TRBV10-3; j_gene: TRBJ2-5; abundance: many
CDR3nt: TGTGCCAGCAGCCCGCGGACTGCTTTGAACACCGGGGAGCTGTTTTTT; CDR3aa: CASSPRTALNTGELFF; d_gene: -; v_gene: TRBV7-8; j_gene: TRBJ2-2; abundance: -
CDR3nt: TGTGCCAGCAGCTTAGTCGCTAGTTCCTTCGAGCAGTTCTTC; CDR3aa: CASSLVASSFEQFF; d_gene: -; v_gene: TRBV7-2; j_gene: TRBJ2-1; abundance: many
CDR3nt: TGTGCCAGTAGTACAGGGGACGAAGCTTTCTTT; CDR3aa: CASSTGDEAFF; d_gene: -; v_gene: TRBV19; j_gene: TRBJ1-1; abundance: many
CDR3nt: TGTGCCAGCAGCTTAGGGGCAAGGGGACAGCCCCAGCATTTT; CDR3aa: CASSLGARGQPQHF; d_gene: -; v_gene: TRBV5-8; j_gene: TRBJ1-5; abundance: -
CDR3nt: TGTGCCAGCAGTTCCCGGAACCCCGGGGAGCTGTTTTTT; CDR3aa: CASSSRNPGELFF; d_gene: -; v_gene: TRBV6-5; j_gene: TRBJ2-2; abundance: many
CDR3nt: TGTGCCAGCAGCAAAGGTTTGGAAAGTCATGGGACTAGCGGGAGGGCCGTCATTTGGTCCGAGCAGTACTTC; CDR3aa: CASSKGLESHGTSGRAVIWSEQYF; d_gene: -; v_gene: TRBV21-1; j_gene: TRBJ2-7; abundance: many
CDR3nt: TGTGCCAGCAGCTCGCGACAGGGGCGAAGAGAGCAGTACTTC; CDR3aa: CASSSRQGRREQYF; d_gene: -; v_gene: TRBV21-1; j_gene: TRBJ2-7; abundance: many
CDR3nt: TGTGCCAGCAGCCGCGAGTTTGGGGGGGGCACTGAAGCTTTCTTT; CDR3aa: CASSREFGGGTEAFF; d_gene: -; v_gene: TRBV12-3/TRBV12-4; j_gene: TRBJ1-1; abundance: many
CDR3nt: TGTGCCAGCAGCTTAGTTCGGGGCCAACCTGAAGCTTTCTTT; CDR3aa: CASSLVRGQPEAFF; d_gene: -; v_gene: TRBV7-9; j_gene: TRBJ1-1; abundance: many
CDR3nt: TGTGCCAGCAGCTTAGCCACAGATACGCAGTATTTT; CDR3aa: CASSLATDTQYF; d_gene: -; v_gene: TRBV7-2; j_gene: TRBJ2-3; abundance: many
CDR3nt: TGTGCCAGCAGCGCCGGCCTCGGGGTGCCCCAGCATTTT; CDR3aa: CASSAGLGVPQHF; d_gene: -; v_gene: TRBV7-6; j_gene: TRBJ1-5; abundance: -
CDR3nt: TGCGCCAGCAGCTTGGCCGTGGCGGCCAACCGGGGGGCTGAAGCTTTCTTT; CDR3aa: CASSLAVAANRGAEAFF; d_gene: -; v_gene: TRBV5-1; j_gene: TRBJ1-1; abundance: -
CDR3nt: TGCAGCGGCGGGGAGTACGAGCAGTACTTC; CDR3aa: CSGGEYEQYF; d_gene: -; v_gene: TRBV29-1; j_gene: TRBJ2-7; abundance: many
CDR3nt: TGTGCCATCAGTGTGAGCGGCGGGGGGTCTGGCTACAATGAGCAGTTCTTC; CDR3aa: CAISVSGGGSGYNEQFF; d_gene: TRBD2; v_gene: TRBV10-3; j_gene: TRBJ2-1; abundance: few
CDR3nt: TGTGCCAGCAGTTACCCCATGAGGGGGGGGCGAGATACGCAGTATTTT; CDR3aa: CASSYPMRGGRDTQYF; d_gene: -; v_gene: TRBV6-5; j_gene: TRBJ2-3; abundance: many
CDR3nt: TGTGCCAGCTCAAGGTTAGGTGGGCTCGGTCAGCCCCAGCATTTT; CDR3aa: CASSRLGGLGQPQHF; d_gene: -; v_gene: TRBV18; j_gene: TRBJ1-5; abundance: many
CDR3nt: TGCAGTGCTACCCAGCTGACTAGCGGTAGCTCCTACAATGAGCAGTTCTTC; CDR3aa: CSATQLTSGSSYNEQFF; d_gene: TRBD2; v_gene: TRBV20-1; j_gene: TRBJ2-1; abundance: many
CDR3nt: TGTGCCAGCTCACCGGGACAGCCAAAAAACATTCAGTACTTC; CDR3aa: CASSPGQPKNIQYF; d_gene: TRBD1; v_gene: TRBV18; j_gene: TRBJ2-4; abundance: -